The T cell receptor (beta chain) under discussion was sequenced for a study of CD8 T cells in Susac syndrome. V shed 5 bases and J shed 4 bases, with 11 bases lying between them. The CDR3 consists of 13 residues. CDR1 is MNHEY and CDR2 is SMNVEV in the germline V gene (reference sequence). The authors reverse transcribed roughly 0.5 to 1 ug RNA with random hexamers. A multiplex approach, immunoSEQ multiplex PCR, amplified TCR beta CDR3 across 54 Vbeta and 13 Jbeta. One entry per CDR3 protein results from TCRdb running MiXCR on the immunoSEQ multiplex PCR reads. The sample holds around 110,000 distinct CDR3 sequences, 85% to 95% seen once.

This clonotype was sampled from a human donor with Susac syndrome. The J gene is TRBJ1-2, the V gene TRBV27; D remains unclear. Sequencing was carried out using CD8+ T cells from PBMCs. The CDR3 DNA sequence: TGTGCCAGCAGTCCCTCCCGAATCTATGGCTACACCTTC. Protein sequence: CASSPSRIYGYTF.